This TCR beta chain was recovered during a study of blood T cell repertoires in COVID-19. In the study overall: The samples span acute and convalescent COVID-19 from the United States, Italy and Spain. Sample material is recorded as cDNA or gDNA derived from T cells, B-cell-depleted T cells, or PBMCs.

Authors' data handling: Amplifying reference gene primers gave estimates of nucleated cell counts. Data came from immunoSEQ multiplex PCR; TCRdb stores just in-frame clones and leaves some out. V and J calls and clone size are given by that table; D and trimming were obtained from the DNA. This sample yields more than 150,000 clones, of which more than 75% are seen a single time; 2.5% to 3% belongs to the top ten. CDR1 SNHLY and CDR2 FYNNEI come from the germline V gene. The ends were cut back, 3 bases at V and 3 bases at J, with 7 bases in the middle. The CDR3 loop spans 13 amino acids. The chain employs TRBV2 and TRBJ2-3, with unresolved D. Material: peripheral blood. The origin of this receptor is a man aged 40-49 years with active or convalescent COVID-19. The CDR3: CASSDAVTDTQYF. Written as DNA, the CDR3 is TGTGCCAGCAGTGATGCAGTGACAGATACGCAGTATTTT. The full variable domain, completed using reference TRBV2 and TRBJ2-3, is EPEVTQTPSHQVTQMGQEVILRCVPISNHLYFYWYRQILGQKVEFLVSFYNNEISEKSEIFDDQFSVERPDGSNFTLKIRSTKLEDSAMYFCASSDAVTDTQYFGPGTRLTVL.